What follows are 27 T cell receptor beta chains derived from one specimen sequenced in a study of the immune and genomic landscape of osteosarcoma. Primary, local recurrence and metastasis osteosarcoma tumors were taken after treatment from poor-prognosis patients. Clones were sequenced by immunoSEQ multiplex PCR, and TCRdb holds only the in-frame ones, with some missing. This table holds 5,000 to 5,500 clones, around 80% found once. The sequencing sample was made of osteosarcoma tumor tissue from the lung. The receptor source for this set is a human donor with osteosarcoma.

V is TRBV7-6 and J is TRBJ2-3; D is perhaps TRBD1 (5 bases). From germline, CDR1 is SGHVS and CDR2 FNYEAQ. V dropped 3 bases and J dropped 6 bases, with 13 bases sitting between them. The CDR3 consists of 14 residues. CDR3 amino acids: CASSFYEAGDTQYF. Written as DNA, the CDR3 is TGTGCCAGCAGCTTTTACGAGGCAGGGGATACGCAGTATTTT.

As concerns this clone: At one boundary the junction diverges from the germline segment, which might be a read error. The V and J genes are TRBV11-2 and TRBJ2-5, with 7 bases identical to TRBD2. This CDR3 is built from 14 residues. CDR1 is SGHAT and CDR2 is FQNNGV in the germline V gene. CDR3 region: CASGLATSTETQYF. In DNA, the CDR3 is TGTGCCAGCGGCTTAGCGACTAGCACAGAGACCCAGTACTTC.

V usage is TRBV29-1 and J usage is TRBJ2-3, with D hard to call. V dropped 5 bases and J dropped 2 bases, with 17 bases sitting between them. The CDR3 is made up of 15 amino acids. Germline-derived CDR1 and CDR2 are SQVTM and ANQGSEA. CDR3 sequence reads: CSVLQQNTVTDTQYF. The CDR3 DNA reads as TGCAGCGTTTTACAACAAAATACGGTCACAGATACGCAGTATTTT.

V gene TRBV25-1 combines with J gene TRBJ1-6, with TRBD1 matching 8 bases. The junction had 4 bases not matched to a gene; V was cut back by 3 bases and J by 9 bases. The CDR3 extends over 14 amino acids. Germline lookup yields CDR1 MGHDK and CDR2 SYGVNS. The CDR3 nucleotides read TGTGCCAGCAGTGAGACAGGGGTAGGTTCACCCCTCCACTTT. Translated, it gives CASSETGVGSPLHF.

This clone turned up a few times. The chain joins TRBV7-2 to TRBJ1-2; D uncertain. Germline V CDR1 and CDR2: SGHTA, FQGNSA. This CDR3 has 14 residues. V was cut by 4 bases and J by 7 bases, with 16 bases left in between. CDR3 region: CASSSDGGRGGYTF. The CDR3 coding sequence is TGTGCCAGCAGCTCGGACGGAGGCCGCGGTGGCTACACCTTC.

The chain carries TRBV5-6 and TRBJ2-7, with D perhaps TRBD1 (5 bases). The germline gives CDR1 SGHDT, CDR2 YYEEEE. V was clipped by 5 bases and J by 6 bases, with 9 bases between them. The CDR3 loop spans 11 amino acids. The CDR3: CASSSGFEQYF. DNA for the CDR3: TGTGCCAGCAGTTCAGGGTTCGAGCAGTACTTC.

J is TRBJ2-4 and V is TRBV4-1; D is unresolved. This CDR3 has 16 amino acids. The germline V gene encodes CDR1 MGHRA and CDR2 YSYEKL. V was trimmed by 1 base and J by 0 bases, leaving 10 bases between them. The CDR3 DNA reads TGCGCCAGCAGCCAAGTCTCCACTATAGCCAAAAACATTCAGTACTTC. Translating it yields CASSQVSTIAKNIQYF.

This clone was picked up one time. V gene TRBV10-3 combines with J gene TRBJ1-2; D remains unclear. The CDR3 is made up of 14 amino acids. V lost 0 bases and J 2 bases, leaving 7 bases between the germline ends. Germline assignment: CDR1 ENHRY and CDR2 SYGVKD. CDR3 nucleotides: TGTGCCATCAGTGAGTCGACCGGGAACTATGGCTACACCTTC. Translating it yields CAISESTGNYGYTF.

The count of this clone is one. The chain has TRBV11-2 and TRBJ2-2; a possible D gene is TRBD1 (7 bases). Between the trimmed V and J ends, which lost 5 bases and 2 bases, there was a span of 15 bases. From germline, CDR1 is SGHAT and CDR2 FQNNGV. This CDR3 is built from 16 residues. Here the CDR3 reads CASSPTRGTNTGELFF. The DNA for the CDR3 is TGTGCCAGCAGCCCGACCAGGGGGACTAACACCGGGGAGCTGTTTTTT.

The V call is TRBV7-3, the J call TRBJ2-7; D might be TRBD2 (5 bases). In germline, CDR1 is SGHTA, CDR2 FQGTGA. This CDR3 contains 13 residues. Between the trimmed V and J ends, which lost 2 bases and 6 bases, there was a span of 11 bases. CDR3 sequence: CASSLGGDSEQYF. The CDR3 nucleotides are TGTGCCAGCAGCTTAGGAGGAGATTCCGAGCAGTACTTC.

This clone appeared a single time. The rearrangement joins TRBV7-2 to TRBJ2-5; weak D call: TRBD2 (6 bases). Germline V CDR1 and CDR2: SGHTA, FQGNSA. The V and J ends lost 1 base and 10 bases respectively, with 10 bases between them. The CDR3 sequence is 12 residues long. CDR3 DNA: TGTGCCAGCAGCTTAGACATCGGGGGCCAGTACTTC. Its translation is CASSLDIGGQYF.

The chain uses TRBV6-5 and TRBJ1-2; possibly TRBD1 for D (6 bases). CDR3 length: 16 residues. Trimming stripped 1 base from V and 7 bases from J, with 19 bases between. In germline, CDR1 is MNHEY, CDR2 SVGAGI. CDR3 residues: CASSYLPTGPAFGYTF. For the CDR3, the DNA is TGTGCCAGCAGTTACTTGCCAACAGGGCCTGCCTTTGGCTACACCTTC.

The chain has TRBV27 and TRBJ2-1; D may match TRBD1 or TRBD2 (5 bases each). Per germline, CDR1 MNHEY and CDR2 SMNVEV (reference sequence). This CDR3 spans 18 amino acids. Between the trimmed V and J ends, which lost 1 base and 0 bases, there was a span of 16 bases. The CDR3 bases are TGTGCCAGCAGTTTATGGACACCGAGCGGTAGCTCCTACAATGAGCAGTTCTTC. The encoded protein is CASSLWTPSGSSYNEQFF.

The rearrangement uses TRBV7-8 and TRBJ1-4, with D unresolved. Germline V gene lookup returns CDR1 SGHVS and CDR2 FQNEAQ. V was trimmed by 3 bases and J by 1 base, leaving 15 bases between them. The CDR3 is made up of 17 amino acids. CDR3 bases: TGTGCCAGCAGCTTCCGGACGGGATTCCTAACTAATGAAAAACTGTTTTTT. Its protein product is CASSFRTGFLTNEKLFF.

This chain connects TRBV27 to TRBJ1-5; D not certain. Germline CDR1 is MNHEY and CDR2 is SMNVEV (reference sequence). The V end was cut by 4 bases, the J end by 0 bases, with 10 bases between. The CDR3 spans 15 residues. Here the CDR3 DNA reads TGTGCCAGCAGTTCAACCCTGAATAGCAATCAGCCCCAGCATTTT. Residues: CASSSTLNSNQPQHF.

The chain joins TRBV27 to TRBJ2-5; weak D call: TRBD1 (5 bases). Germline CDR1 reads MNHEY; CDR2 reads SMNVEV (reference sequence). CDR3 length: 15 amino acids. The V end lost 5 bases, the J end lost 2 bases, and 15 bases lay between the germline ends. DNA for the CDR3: TGTGCCAGCAGTCTGGGGCAAGGTACACAAGAGACCCAGTACTTC. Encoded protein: CASSLGQGTQETQYF.

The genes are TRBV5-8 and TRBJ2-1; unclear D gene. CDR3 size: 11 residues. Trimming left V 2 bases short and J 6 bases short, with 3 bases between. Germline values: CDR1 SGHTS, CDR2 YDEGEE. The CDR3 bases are TGTGCCAGCAGCTTCGGCAATGAGCAGTTCTTC. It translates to CASSFGNEQFF. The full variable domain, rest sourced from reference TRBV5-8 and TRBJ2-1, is EAGVTQSPTHLIKTRGQQATLRCSPISGHTSVYWYQQALGLGLQFLLWYDEGEERNRGNFPPRFSGRQFPNYSSELNVNALELEDSALYLCASSFGNEQFFGPGTRLTVL.

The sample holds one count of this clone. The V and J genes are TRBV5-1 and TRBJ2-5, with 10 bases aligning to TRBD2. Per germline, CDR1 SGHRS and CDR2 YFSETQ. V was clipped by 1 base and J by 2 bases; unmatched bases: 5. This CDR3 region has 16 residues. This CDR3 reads CASSLSGLAVQETQYF. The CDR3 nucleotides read TGCGCCAGCAGCTTGTCTGGACTAGCGGTACAAGAGACCCAGTACTTC.

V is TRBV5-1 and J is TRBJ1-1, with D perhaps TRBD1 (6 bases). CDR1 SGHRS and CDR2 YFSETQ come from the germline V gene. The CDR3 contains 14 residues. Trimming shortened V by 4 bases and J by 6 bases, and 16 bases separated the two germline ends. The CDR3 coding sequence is TGCGCCAGCAGCCTGAGGACAGACAGAGCTGAAGCTTTCTTT. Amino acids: CASSLRTDRAEAFF.

CDR3 nucleotide sequence: TGTGCCAGCAGCCCATCTTATTCCTCCTACAATGAGCAGTTCTTC. Amino acid sequence: CASSPSYSSYNEQFF. This rearrangement joins TRBV11-2 to TRBJ2-1; D is unresolved. V was clipped by 5 bases and J by 0 bases, with 11 bases between them. The CDR3 extends over 15 amino acids. Germline loops: CDR1 SGHAT, CDR2 FQNNGV.

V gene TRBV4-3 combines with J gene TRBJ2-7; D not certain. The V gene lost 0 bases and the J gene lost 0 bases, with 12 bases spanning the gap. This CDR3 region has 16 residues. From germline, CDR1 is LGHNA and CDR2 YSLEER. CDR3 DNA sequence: TGCGCCAGCAGCCAAGATAAGTACACGAGCTCCTACGAGCAGTACTTC. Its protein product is CASSQDKYTSSYEQYF.

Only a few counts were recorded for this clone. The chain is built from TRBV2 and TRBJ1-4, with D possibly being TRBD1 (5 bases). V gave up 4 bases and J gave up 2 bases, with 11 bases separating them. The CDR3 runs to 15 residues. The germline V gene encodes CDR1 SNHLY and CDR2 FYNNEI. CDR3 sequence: CASSVPGGTNEKLFF. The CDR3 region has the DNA TGTGCCAGCAGTGTGCCCGGGGGGACTAATGAAAAACTGTTTTTT.

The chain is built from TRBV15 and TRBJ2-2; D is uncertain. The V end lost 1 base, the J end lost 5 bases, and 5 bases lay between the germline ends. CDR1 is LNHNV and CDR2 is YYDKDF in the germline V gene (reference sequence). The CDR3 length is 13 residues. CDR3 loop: CATSRGATGELFF. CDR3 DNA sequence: TGTGCCACCAGCAGAGGAGCGACCGGGGAGCTGTTTTTT.

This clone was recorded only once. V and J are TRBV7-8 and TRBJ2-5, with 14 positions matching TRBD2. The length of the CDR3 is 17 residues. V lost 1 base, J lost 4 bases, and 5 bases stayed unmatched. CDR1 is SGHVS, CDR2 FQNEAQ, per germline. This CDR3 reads CASSLGGTSGSGETQYF. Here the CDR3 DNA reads TGTGCCAGCAGCTTAGGAGGGACTAGCGGGAGCGGAGAGACCCAGTACTTC.

The CDR3 protein is CASSQVTGAVDTQYF. The CDR3 DNA sequence: TGTGCCAGCAGCCAAGTGACGGGTGCGGTAGATACGCAGTATTTT. The rearrangement joins TRBV4-2 to TRBJ2-3, with D unclear. The germline V and J ends were trimmed by 1 base and 5 bases, with 13 bases remaining between them. CDR1 is LGHNA, CDR2 YNFKEQ, per germline. There are 15 residues in the CDR3.

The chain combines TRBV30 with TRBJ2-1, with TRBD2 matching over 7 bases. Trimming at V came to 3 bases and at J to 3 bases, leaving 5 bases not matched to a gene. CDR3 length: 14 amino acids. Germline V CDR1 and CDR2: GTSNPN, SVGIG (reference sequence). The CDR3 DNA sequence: TGTGCCTGGAGAGAGCGGGACTACTACAATGAGCAGTTCTTC. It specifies CAWRERDYYNEQFF.

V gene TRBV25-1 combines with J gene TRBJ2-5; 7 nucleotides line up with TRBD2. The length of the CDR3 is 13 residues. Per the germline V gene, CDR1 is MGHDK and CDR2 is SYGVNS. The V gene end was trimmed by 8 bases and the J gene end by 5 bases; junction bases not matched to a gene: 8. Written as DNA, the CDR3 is TGTGCCAGCTGTGGGGGGGTGGCGGAGACCCAGTACTTC. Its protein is CASCGGVAETQYF.